This TCR beta chain was sequenced during a study of regulatory T cells in long-lasting Graves disease. Indicated time point: newly diagnosed GD, antithyroid drugs for less than 3 months. Generation of the TCR library employed RNA extracted from PBMCs. Building of the TCR beta libraries involved iRepertoire HTBI primers and Arm-PCR of CDR3 regions. TCRdb fed the multiplex PCR reads into MiXCR, producing one record per CDR3 protein. Of under 300,000 distinct CDR3 sequences listed, under 20% were seen once; the top ten hold approximately 15%. Germline V CDR1 and CDR2: LNHDA, SQIVND (reference sequence). V was clipped by 5 bases and J by 5 bases, with 15 bases between them. The CDR3 contains 14 residues. Study-wide findings and caveats: With a small sample size, accuracy may have been reduced.

This clonotype was counted ten times or more. Its antigen is currently unknown. This sample also belongs to another study, concerning T cells in Graves' hyperthyroidism and ophthalmopathy. That report notes: For Graves' hyperthyroidism to be stable, ophthalmopathy could not progress within 18 months. TCR CDR3 underwent first-round RT-PCR with the HTBI primer set. In simple terms, a model built on 13 V-J features told ophthalmopathy apart from stable hyperthyroidism.

The specimen comprised peripheral blood mononuclear cells (PBMCs), sampled at new diagnosis, from a patient treated with antithyroid drugs. This TCR was sampled from a woman aged 30 to 39 with Graves disease. V and J are TRBV19 and TRBJ1-1, with TRBD1 as a possible D gene (6 bases). DNA for the CDR3: TGTGCCAGTAGTCAAAGGGGACAATTTACTGAAGCTTTCTTT. This translates into CASSQRGQFTEAFF.